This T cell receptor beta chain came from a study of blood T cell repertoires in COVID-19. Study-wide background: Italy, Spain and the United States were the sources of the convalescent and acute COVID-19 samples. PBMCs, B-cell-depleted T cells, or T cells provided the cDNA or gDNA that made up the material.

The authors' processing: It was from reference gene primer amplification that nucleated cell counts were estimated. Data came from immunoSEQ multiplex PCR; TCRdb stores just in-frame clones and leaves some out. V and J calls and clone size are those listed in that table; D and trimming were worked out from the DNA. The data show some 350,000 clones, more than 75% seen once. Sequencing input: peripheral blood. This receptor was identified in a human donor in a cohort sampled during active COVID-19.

CDR3 coding DNA: TGTGCCAGCAGCTTAGTTCCGACAGGGTATGGCTACACCTTC. Protein product: CASSLVPTGYGYTF. The chain uses TRBV7-9 and TRBJ1-2; 7 positions match TRBD1. The CDR3 has 14 residues. The V gene's germline CDR1 is SEHNR and CDR2 FQNEAQ (reference sequence). Trimming at V came to 1 base and at J to 5 bases, leaving 4 bases not matched to a gene.